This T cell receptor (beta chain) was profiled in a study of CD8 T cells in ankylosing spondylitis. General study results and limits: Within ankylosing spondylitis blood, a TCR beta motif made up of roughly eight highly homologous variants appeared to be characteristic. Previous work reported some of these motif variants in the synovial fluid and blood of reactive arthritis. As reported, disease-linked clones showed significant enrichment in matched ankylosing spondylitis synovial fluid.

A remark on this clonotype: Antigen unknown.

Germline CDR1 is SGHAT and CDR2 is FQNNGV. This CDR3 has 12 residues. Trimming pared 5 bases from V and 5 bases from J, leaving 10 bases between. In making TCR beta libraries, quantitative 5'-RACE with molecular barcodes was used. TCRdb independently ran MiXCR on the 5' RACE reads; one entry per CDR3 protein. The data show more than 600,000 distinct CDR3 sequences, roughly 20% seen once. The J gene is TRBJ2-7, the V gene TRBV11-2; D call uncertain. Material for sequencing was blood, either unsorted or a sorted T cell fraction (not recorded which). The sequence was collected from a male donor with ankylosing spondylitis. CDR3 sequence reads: CASSLTHHEQYF. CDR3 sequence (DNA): TGTGCCAGCAGCCTAACCCACCACGAGCAGTACTTC.